This T cell receptor beta chain was found in a study of blood T cell repertoires in COVID-19. Study information: Samples taken during acute and convalescent COVID-19 were collected in the United States, Italy and Spain.

Germline V lookup: CDR1 SGDLS, CDR2 YYNGEE. This CDR3 is built from 14 residues. The trim removed 4 bases at V and 6 bases at J, leaving 6 bases unmatched. Authors' methods: Amplification of reference gene primers provided the estimated nucleated cell counts. Sequencing was performed with immunoSEQ multiplex PCR; in TCRdb, only in-frame clones are kept and a portion is missing. V, J and clone size were drawn from that table, and D and trimming were deduced from the DNA. The table has 150,000 to 170,000 clones, around 82% seen once. One Seattle source followed patients from active infection through their disease course.

The sequence was collected from a man aged 60 to 75 with COVID-19, enrolled during active disease. The rearrangement joins TRBV9 to TRBJ1-2, with 10 bases aligning to TRBD1. The sample consisted of peripheral blood. DNA of the CDR3: TGTGCCAGCAGCTTGGGACAGGGGATCGATGGCTACACCTTC. Protein sequence: CASSLGQGIDGYTF.